One and the same sample provided the 18 T cell receptor beta chains below, sequenced in a study of blood T cell repertoires in COVID-19 (dated by TCRdb to the early 2020s). The library was produced with the immunoSEQ multiplex PCR assay. Entries here come from immuneACCESS through TCRdb and include only in-frame sequences with V and J called. Some clones fail to appear in such tables; in the studies checked, an unresolved V gene covers under half of the shortfall, and the cause of the remainder is unknown. Within this sample are 200,000 to 300,000 clones, with nearly 95% of them counted one time only. The ten most abundant clones make up around 0.83% of the sample. The specimen was peripheral blood. The source of these receptors is a man aged 25-45 years with COVID-19, enrolled during active disease.

For the CDR3, the DNA is TGTGCCATCAGTCCGGACAGGTCAACTAATGAAAAACTGTTTTTT. The encoded protein is CAISPDRSTNEKLFF. J is TRBJ1-4 and V is TRBV10-3; 7 bases map to TRBD1. Germline V gene data show CDR1 as ENHRY and CDR2 as SYGVKD. With V trimmed by 5 bases and J by 0 bases, 3 bases remained unmatched. The CDR3 totals 15 residues.

The chain employs TRBV2 and TRBJ1-5, with TRBD1 matching over 7 bases. This CDR3 region has 14 residues. V shed 3 bases, J shed 3 bases, and the junction held 2 bases outside the gene matches. Per germline, CDR1 SNHLY and CDR2 FYNNEI. The CDR3: CASSEGQPNQPQHF. The CDR3 DNA reads TGTGCCAGCAGTGAGGGACAGCCCAATCAGCCCCAGCATTTT. The full variable domain, with the rest looked up from reference TRBV2 and TRBJ1-5, is EPEVTQTPSHQVTQMGQEVILRCVPISNHLYFYWYRQILGQKVEFLVSFYNNEISEKSEIFDDQFSVERPDGSNFTLKIRSTKLEDSAMYFCASSEGQPNQPQHFGDGTRLSIL.

This clone appeared once. The rearrangement joins TRBV27 to TRBJ2-1, with 11 bases lining up with TRBD1. The V gene end was trimmed by 7 bases and the J gene end by 8 bases; junction bases not matched to a gene: 10. The germline V gene encodes CDR1 MNHEY and CDR2 SMNVEV (reference sequence). The CDR3 totals 15 residues. CDR3 region: CASNKPGQGVYEQFF. CDR3 sequence (DNA): TGTGCCAGCAACAAACCGGGACAGGGGGTTTATGAGCAGTTCTTC.

The chain carries TRBV5-1 and TRBJ1-6; 9 bases are shared with TRBD1. Germline-derived CDR1 and CDR2 are SGHRS and YFSETQ. V shed 9 bases and J 9 bases; nucleotides not matched to a gene: 7. The CDR3 runs to 13 residues. The CDR3 nucleotides read TGCGCCACGCCGGGACAGGGCACTTCACCCCTCCACTTT. Amino acid sequence: CATPGQGTSPLHF.

The V gene is TRBV2, the J gene TRBJ2-7, with 7 bases lining up with TRBD1. The CDR3 sequence is 14 residues long. Germline V gene lookup returns CDR1 SNHLY and CDR2 FYNNEI. V shed 6 bases and J 3 bases; nucleotides not matched to a gene: 8. The CDR3 loop reads CASRATGSNYEQYF. The DNA of the CDR3 is TGTGCCAGCAGGGCGACAGGGAGCAACTACGAGCAGTACTTC.

The chain carries TRBV18 and TRBJ2-1; 9 positions match TRBD1. The V and J ends lost 5 bases and 9 bases, in that order; junction bases with no gene match: 8. CDR1 KGHSH and CDR2 LQKENI come from the germline V gene. This CDR3 is built from 14 residues. For the CDR3, the DNA is TGTGCCAGCTCAAGGGACAGGGAAGAGGGTGAGCAGTTCTTC. It translates to CASSRDREEGEQFF. The full variable domain, with the rest looked up from reference TRBV18 and TRBJ2-1, is NAGVMQNPRHLVRRRGQEARLRCSPMKGHSHVYWYRQLPEEGLKFMVYLQKENIIDESGMPKERFSAEFPKEGPSILRIQQVVRGDSAAYFCASSRDREEGEQFFGPGTRLTVL.

The J gene is TRBJ1-2, the V gene TRBV30; TRBD1 is a possible D gene (6 bases). V was clipped by 3 bases and J by 4 bases, with 12 bases between them. The CDR3 totals 13 residues. Germline loops: CDR1 GTSNPN, CDR2 SVGIG (reference sequence). CDR3 sequence: CAWRSGGAYGYTF. CDR3 nucleotides: TGTGCCTGGAGGTCCGGGGGGGCCTATGGCTACACCTTC.

The chain couples TRBV5-1 to TRBJ2-7; no firm D call. CDR1 and CDR2 (germline): SGHRS, YFSETQ. This CDR3 has 13 residues. Trimming pared 1 base from V and 5 bases from J, leaving 10 bases between. The CDR3 DNA reads TGCGCCAGCAGCTTGCTACCTGCCCACGAGCAGTACTTC. Its protein product is CASSLLPAHEQYF. Using reference TRBV5-1 and TRBJ2-7 for the parts outside the CDR3, the full variable domain is KAGVTQTPRYLIKTRGQQVTLSCSPISGHRSVSWYQQTPGQGLQFLFEYFSETQRNKGNFPGRFSGRQFSNSRSEMNVSTLELGDSALYLCASSLLPAHEQYFGPGTRLTVT.

The chain recombines TRBV5-1 with TRBJ1-1; maybe TRBD1 (5 bases). The CDR3 covers 15 residues. The V and J ends lost 4 bases and 1 base respectively, with 14 bases between them. Germline V lookup: CDR1 SGHRS, CDR2 YFSETQ. The CDR3 sequence is CASSGQYQGNTEAFF. The CDR3 region has the DNA TGCGCCAGCAGCGGTCAATACCAGGGGAACACTGAAGCTTTCTTT.

V is TRBV18 and J is TRBJ1-1; D call uncertain. The CDR3 is 13 residues long. With 6 bases removed from V and 5 bases from J, the gap between germline ends came to 13 bases. Germline V CDR1 and CDR2: KGHSH, LQKENI. CDR3 nucleotides: TGTGCCAGCTCTCAGCCAGGAAGAACTGAAGCTTTCTTT. Translation gives CASSQPGRTEAFF.

The chain combines TRBV11-2 with TRBJ1-2; 10 nucleotides align to TRBD1. Germline V lookup: CDR1 SGHAT, CDR2 FQNNGV. V trimming: 0 bases; J trimming: 5 bases; junction bases outside the gene matches: 6. The CDR3 loop spans 16 amino acids. CDR3 amino acids: CASSLDRADRGYGYTF. DNA of the CDR3: TGTGCCAGCAGCTTAGACCGGGCGGACAGGGGGTATGGCTACACCTTC.

V and J are TRBV5-1 and TRBJ1-2; maybe TRBD1 (6 bases). The germline gives CDR1 SGHRS, CDR2 YFSETQ. V was pared by 0 bases and J by 2 bases, with 11 bases between. The CDR3 contains 15 residues. The DNA for the CDR3 is TGCGCCAGCAGCTTGGGTCTCAGGGGAAACTATGGCTACACCTTC. This encodes CASSLGLRGNYGYTF. Full variable domain (outside the CDR3, taken from reference TRBV5-1 and TRBJ1-2): KAGVTQTPRYLIKTRGQQVTLSCSPISGHRSVSWYQQTPGQGLQFLFEYFSETQRNKGNFPGRFSGRQFSNSRSEMNVSTLELGDSALYLCASSLGLRGNYGYTFGSGTRLTVV.

As to this clone: Other DNA sequences in this sample translate to the same CDR3. This chain uses TRBV12-3 or TRBV12-4 with TRBJ1-5, with D unresolved. V lost 3 bases, J lost 4 bases, and 7 bases lay in between. The CDR3 is 13 amino acids. CDR3 loop: CASSLAQNQPQHF. Here the CDR3 DNA reads TGTGCCAGCAGTTTGGCCCAGAATCAGCCCCAGCATTTT.

The V call is TRBV14, the J call TRBJ2-5; 7 bases match TRBD2. V was pared by 4 bases and J by 4 bases, with 9 bases of the junction left unmatched. Germline CDR1 SGHDN, CDR2 FVKESK. CDR3 length: 15 amino acids. Written as DNA, the CDR3 is TGTGCCAGCAGCCCCCACGGACTAGGGAGAGAGACCCAGTACTTC. Amino acid sequence: CASSPHGLGRETQYF.

A single count supports this clone. V usage is TRBV4-1 and J usage is TRBJ2-4; 10 bases agree with TRBD1. Germline V gene sequence: CDR1 MGHRA, CDR2 YSYEKL. The CDR3 covers 16 residues. The trim removed 3 bases at V and 3 bases at J, leaving 5 bases unmatched. CDR3 loop: CASSHPTGGSKNIQYF. The CDR3 bases are TGCGCCAGCAGCCACCCGACAGGGGGCAGCAAAAACATTCAGTACTTC.

This rearrangement joins TRBV5-5 to TRBJ2-7; D unresolved. This CDR3 comprises 13 residues. The germline gives CDR1 SGHKS, CDR2 YYEKEE (reference sequence). Trimming cost V 3 bases and J 5 bases, with 12 bases left between them. The CDR3 DNA reads TGTGCCAGCAGCTCCCTCGTTGTAGACGAGCAGTACTTC. Translation gives CASSSLVVDEQYF. Combining the CDR3 with reference TRBV5-5 and TRBJ2-7 gives the whole variable domain DAGVTQSPTHLIKTRGQQVTLRCSPISGHKSVSWYQQVLGQGPQFIFQYYEKEERGRGNFPDRFSARQFPNYSSELNVNALLLGDSALYLCASSSLVVDEQYFGPGTRLTVT.

The chain recombines TRBV5-4 with TRBJ1-6, with a weak D call TRBD1 (6 bases). Germline V gives CDR1 SGHNT, CDR2 YYREEE (reference sequence). V dropped 3 bases and J dropped 9 bases, with 19 bases sitting between them. The CDR3 covers 16 residues. CDR3: CASSSAGGGFSSPLHF. Here the CDR3 DNA reads TGTGCCAGCAGCTCCGCCGGGGGGGGCTTCAGTTCACCCCTCCACTTT.

J is TRBJ1-4 and V is TRBV6-1, with a tentative D call TRBD1 (5 bases). V lost 4 bases, J lost 5 bases, and 17 bases lay in between. The CDR3 covers 16 residues. The germline V gene encodes CDR1 MNHNS and CDR2 SASEGT. In nucleotides, the CDR3 is TGTGCCAGCAGTGGTGGGGAGGACACCCAAAATGAAAAACTGTTTTTT. It specifies CASSGGEDTQNEKLFF.